A single T cell receptor (beta chain) is shown here with its context. What it recognizes is unknown. One entry per CDR3 protein results from TCRdb running MiXCR on the 5' RACE reads. The sample records under 850,000 distinct CDR3 sequences, around 19% being singletons. This entry is derived from a study of CD8 T cells in ankylosing spondylitis. General study findings and limits: Blood from ankylosing spondylitis patients appeared to carry a characteristic roughly eight-variant TCR beta motif.

V was cut by 7 bases and J by 2 bases, with 16 bases left in between. Germline-derived CDR1 and CDR2 are SGHRS and YFSETQ. CDR3 length: 15 amino acids. The chain uses TRBV5-1 and TRBJ2-1; no clear D. This TCR was sampled from a male donor with ankylosing spondylitis. Sample: blood, either unsorted or a sorted T cell fraction (not recorded which). CDR3 in amino acids: CASALSESPYNEQFF. In DNA form, the CDR3 reads TGCGCCAGCGCGCTGTCTGAGAGCCCCTACAATGAGCAGTTCTTC.